This T cell receptor (beta chain) emerged from a study of blood T cell repertoires in COVID-19. About the research overall: Acute-phase and convalescent COVID-19 samples originated in the United States, Italy and Spain. T cells, B-cell-depleted T cells, or PBMCs supplied cDNA or gDNA.

Original methodology: Reference gene primer amplification gave nucleated cell count estimates. This table comes from immunoSEQ multiplex PCR, and its TCRdb copy is limited to in-frame clones, with some not included. The DNA was the basis for D and trimming; V, J and clone size are from that table. Of hundreds of thousands of clones detected, roughly 89% appear once; the ten largest clones hold approximately 1.5%. CDR3 length equals 14 residues. The trim removed 7 bases at V and 6 bases at J, leaving 7 bases unmatched. Germline V gene sequence: CDR1 WSHSY, CDR2 SAAADI. The receptor was isolated from a woman in her thirties with active or convalescent COVID-19. The gene calls are TRBV10-2 and TRBJ1-2, with 11 bases lining up with TRBD1. The sequencing sample was made of peripheral blood. Here the CDR3 reads CASTRTGGNNGYTF. For the CDR3, the DNA is TGCGCCAGCACGAGGACAGGGGGCAATAATGGCTACACCTTC.